This TCR beta chain was profiled in a study of T cell clonality in common variable immunodeficiency. The length of the CDR3 is 14 residues. Germline CDR1 and CDR2: DFQATT and SNEGSKA (reference sequence). The trim removed 6 bases at V and 4 bases at J, leaving 7 bases unmatched. CVID and control samples used equivalent genomic DNA input. Sequencing used immunoSEQ multiplex PCR; TCRdb keeps in-frame clones, though not all of them. The sample contains 40,000 to 45,000 clones, none occurring once; 2.8% lies in the top ten. This clone was seen at least ten times. Its target is unknown. The read ends 3 residues shy of where the CDR3 ends; the end is completed using the germline J gene. General study results and limits: Fewer deletions and N-nucleotide insertions were reportedly seen in common variable immunodeficiency TCR beta sequences.

Sequencing used peripheral blood mononuclear cells. This chain uses TRBV20-1 with TRBJ2-1; 9 nucleotides agree with TRBD2. This TCR was recovered from a person between 18 and 70 years old in good health. CDR3 sequence: CSAPAGGAYNEQFF. The sequenced part of the CDR3 DNA is TGCAGTGCGCCCGCGGGGGGGGCATACAATGAG.